The 8 T cell receptor beta chains below come from one sample, sequenced in a study of T-cell reconstitution after alpha-beta-depleted transplantation in children. A library of TCRbeta sequences, prepared with unique molecular identifiers, was generated. TCRdb independently ran MiXCR on the PCR reads; one entry per CDR3 protein. The sample carries about 360,000 distinct CDR3 sequences, 13% recorded once. The sequencing used PBMCs, collected from the stem cell graft. These receptors were collected from a human donor who donated a stem cell graft to a child with Fanconi anemia.

The chain joins TRBV28 to TRBJ2-5; D assignment may be TRBD1 or TRBD2 (6 bases each). Germline-derived CDR1 and CDR2 are MDHEN and SYDVKM. Trimming left V 8 bases short and J 4 bases short, with 20 bases between. The CDR3 covers 15 residues. Here the CDR3 reads CASSFRRGRRETQYF. The CDR3 DNA follows: TGTGCCAGCTCCTTTAGGAGGGGGAGACGAGAGACCCAGTACTTC.

This chain links TRBV25-1 with TRBJ2-7; no clear D gene. V lost 3 bases and J lost 3, with 15 bases in between. CDR1 MGHDK and CDR2 SYGVNS come from the germline V gene. There are 15 residues in the CDR3. The CDR3 DNA reads as TGTGCCAGCAGTGATATGACAAACGGCTACTACGAGCAGTACTTC. It yields the protein CASSDMTNGYYEQYF.

The rearrangement joins TRBV29-1 to TRBJ1-2; D gene unclear. The CDR3 is 13 residues long. Germline CDR1 reads SQVTM; CDR2 reads ANQGSEA. The ends were cut back, 4 bases at V and 4 bases at J, with 13 bases in the middle. This chain's CDR3 is CSVAYGGPYGYTF. In DNA form, the CDR3 reads TGCAGCGTTGCTTATGGAGGACCCTATGGCTACACCTTC.

In its sample, this clonotype was seen many times. This chain connects TRBV6-2 or TRBV6-3 to TRBJ2-1, with 8 bases aligning to TRBD2. Germline V CDR1 and CDR2: MNHEY, SVGEGT. J lost 0 bases, V lost 0 bases, and 13 bases had no gene match. The CDR3 runs 20 residues. The CDR3 is CASSYSGLAGRRSSYNEQFF. The CDR3 DNA sequence: TGTGCCAGCAGTTACTCGGGGTTAGCGGGGCGACGGAGCTCCTACAATGAGCAGTTCTTC.

The V call is TRBV12-3 or TRBV12-4, the J call TRBJ1-5, with 8 bases fitting TRBD1. The V and J ends lost 7 bases and 4 bases, in that order; junction bases with no gene match: 9. The CDR3 covers 15 residues. As DNA, the CDR3 is TGTGCCAGCATGAACCGGGACAGGCTAAATCAGCCCCAGCATTTT. It yields the protein CASMNRDRLNQPQHF.

The sample holds a few counts of this clonotype. The chain uses TRBV6-1 and TRBJ1-2, with D possibly TRBD1 on 6 matching bases. Trimming removed 3 bases at V and 3 bases at J, with 11 bases between. Germline CDR1 reads MNHNS; CDR2 reads SASEGT. This CDR3 spans 14 amino acids. The CDR3 is CASSEGADYYGYTF. DNA of the CDR3: TGTGCCAGCAGTGAGGGGGCGGATTACTATGGCTACACCTTC.

The gene calls are TRBV2 and TRBJ2-7; 7 bases fit TRBD1. The CDR3 sequence is 12 residues long. Germline V gene sequence: CDR1 SNHLY, CDR2 FYNNEI. With V trimmed by 7 bases and J by 4 bases, 4 bases remained unmatched. For the CDR3, the DNA is TGTGCCAGCAACCGGGACAGTTACGAGCAGTACTTC. Protein: CASNRDSYEQYF.

This clonotype was found many times. The chain joins TRBV12-3 or TRBV12-4 to TRBJ2-1; D call uncertain. Trimming took off 5 bases at V and 9 bases at J, with 11 bases between the two ends. The CDR3 has 12 residues. The CDR3 spells CASSIQVVEQFF. The CDR3 DNA reads as TGTGCCAGCAGTATCCAGGTGGTTGAGCAGTTCTTC.